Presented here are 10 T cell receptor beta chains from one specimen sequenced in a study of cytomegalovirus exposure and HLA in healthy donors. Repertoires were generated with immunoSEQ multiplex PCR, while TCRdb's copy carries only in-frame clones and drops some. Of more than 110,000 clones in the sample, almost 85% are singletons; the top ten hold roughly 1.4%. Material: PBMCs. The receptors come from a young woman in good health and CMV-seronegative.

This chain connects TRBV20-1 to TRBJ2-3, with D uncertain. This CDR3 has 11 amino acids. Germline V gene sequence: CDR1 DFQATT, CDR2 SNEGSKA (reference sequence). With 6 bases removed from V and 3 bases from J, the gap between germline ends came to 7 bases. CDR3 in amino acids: CSATVTDTQYF. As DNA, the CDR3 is TGCAGTGCAACAGTAACAGATACGCAGTATTTT.

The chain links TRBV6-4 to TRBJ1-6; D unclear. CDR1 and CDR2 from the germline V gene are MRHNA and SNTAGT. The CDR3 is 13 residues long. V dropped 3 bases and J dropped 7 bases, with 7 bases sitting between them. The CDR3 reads CASSDFPNSPLHF. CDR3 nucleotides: TGTGCCAGCAGTGATTTCCCAAATTCACCCCTCCACTTT.

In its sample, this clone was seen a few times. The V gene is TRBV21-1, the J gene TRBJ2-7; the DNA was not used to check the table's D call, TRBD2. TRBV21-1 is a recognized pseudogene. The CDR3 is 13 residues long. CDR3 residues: CAHPLAGKDEQYF. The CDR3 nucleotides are TGTGCCCACCCGCTAGCGGGGAAGGACGAGCAGTACTTC.

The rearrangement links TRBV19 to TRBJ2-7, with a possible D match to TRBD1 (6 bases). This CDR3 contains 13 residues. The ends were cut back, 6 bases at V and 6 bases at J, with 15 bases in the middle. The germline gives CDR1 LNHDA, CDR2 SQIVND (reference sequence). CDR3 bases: TGTGCCAGTAGGAGCGCAGGGGCCCGCGAGCAGTACTTC. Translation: CASRSAGAREQYF.

As DNA, the CDR3 is TGTGCCAGCAGCACTAGGACAGGGAAGGGGGAAGAGACCCAGTACTTC. Its translation: CASSTRTGKGEETQYF. V is TRBV7-9 and J is TRBJ2-5, with 8 bases lining up with TRBD1. This CDR3 contains 16 residues. From germline, CDR1 is SEHNR and CDR2 FQNEAQ (reference sequence). The V gene end was trimmed by 5 bases and the J gene end by 3 bases; junction bases not matched to a gene: 11.

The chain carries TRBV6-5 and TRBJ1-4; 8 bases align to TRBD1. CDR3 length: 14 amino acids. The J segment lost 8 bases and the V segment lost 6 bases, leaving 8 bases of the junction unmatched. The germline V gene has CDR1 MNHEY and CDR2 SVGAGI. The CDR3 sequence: CASRTQGGDEKLFF. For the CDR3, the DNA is TGTGCCAGCAGGACACAGGGGGGAGACGAAAAACTGTTTTTT.

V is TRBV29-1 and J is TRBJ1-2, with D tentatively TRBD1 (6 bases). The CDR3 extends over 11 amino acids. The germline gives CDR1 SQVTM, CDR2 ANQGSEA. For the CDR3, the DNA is TGCACCCTAGGGGGAGCAAATGGCTACACCTTC. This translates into CTLGGANGYTF.

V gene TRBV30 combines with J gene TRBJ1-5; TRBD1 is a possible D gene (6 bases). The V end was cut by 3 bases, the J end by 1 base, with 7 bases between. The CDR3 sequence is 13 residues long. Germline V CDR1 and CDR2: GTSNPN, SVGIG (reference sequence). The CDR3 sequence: CAWRQGSNQPQHF. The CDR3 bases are TGTGCCTGGAGACAGGGAAGCAATCAGCCCCAGCATTTT.

CDR3 in DNA: TGTGCCAGCAGCTTGTGGGACAGCACTGAAGCTTTCTTT. Residues: CASSLWDSTEAFF. The V and J genes are TRBV7-2 and TRBJ1-1; 7 bases are a match to TRBD1. The CDR3 loop spans 13 amino acids. Germline V CDR1 and CDR2: SGHTA, FQGNSA. V shed 3 bases and J 4 bases; nucleotides not matched to a gene: 2.

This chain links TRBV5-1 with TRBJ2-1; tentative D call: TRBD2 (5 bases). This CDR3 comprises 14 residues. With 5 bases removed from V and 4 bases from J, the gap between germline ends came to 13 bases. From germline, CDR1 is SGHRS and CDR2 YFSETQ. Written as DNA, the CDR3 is TGCGCCAGCAGTCAGCAACCGGGGTACAATGAGCAGTTCTTC. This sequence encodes CASSQQPGYNEQFF.